The 25 T cell receptor beta chains in this list originate from one sample, sequenced in a study of cytomegalovirus exposure and HLA in healthy donors (dated by TCRdb to the late 2010s). The library relied on the immunoSEQ multiplex PCR assay. A mixture of 60 forward primers for TCR Vbeta segments and 13 reverse primers for TCR Jbeta segments was used in the multiplex PCR. Sourced from immuneACCESS, this table was stored by TCRdb with only in-frame sequences that have V and J called. A share of the clones is absent; for the studies checked, an unresolved V gene accounts for under half, and the remainder has no known explanation. The sample table includes under 130,000 clones. The top ten hold approximately 3.5% of the sample. Sequencing was performed on PBMCs. The source of these receptors is a man in his forties in good health and CMV-seronegative.

Turning to this clone: Other nucleotide sequences from this sample produce the same CDR3. The chain carries TRBV9 and TRBJ1-3; D unresolved. Trimming removed 3 bases from V and 0 bases from J, with 10 bases in between. The CDR3 sequence is 15 residues long. Germline values: CDR1 SGDLS, CDR2 YYNGEE. In DNA form, the CDR3 reads TGTGCCAGCAGCGCCCTGTCGGGCTCTGGAAACACCATATATTTT. This sequence encodes CASSALSGSGNTIYF.

The chain's CDR3 is CASSGSGTATNTANYGYTF. In DNA form, the CDR3 reads TGTGCCAGCAGTGGATCCGGGACAGCAACTAACACTGCTAACTATGGCTACACCTTC. The chain uses TRBV28 and TRBJ1-2; 7 bases are shared with TRBD1. The germline gives CDR1 MDHEN, CDR2 SYDVKM. The CDR3 covers 19 residues. V lost 5 bases and J lost 0; bases outside the gene matches: 18.

The chain employs TRBV7-9 and TRBJ1-6; 7 nucleotides match TRBD1. Trimming at V came to 6 bases and at J to 5 bases, leaving 4 bases not matched to a gene. There are 14 residues in the CDR3. Germline CDR1 SEHNR, CDR2 FQNEAQ (reference sequence). The CDR3 loop is CASRPTGDNSPLHF. CDR3 bases: TGTGCCAGCAGACCTACAGGGGATAATTCACCCCTCCACTTT. Full variable domain (rest looked up from reference TRBV7-9 and TRBJ1-6): DTGVSQNPRHKITKRGQNVTFRCDPISEHNRLYWYRQTLGQGPEFLTYFQNEAQLEKSRLLSDRFSAERPKGSFSTLEIQRTEQGDSAMYLCASRPTGDNSPLHFGNGTRLTVT.

Note on this clone: Other DNA variants within this sample encode the same CDR3. The rearrangement links TRBV5-1 to TRBJ2-7, with TRBD1 matching 7 bases. The junction had 3 bases not matched to a gene; V was cut back by 4 bases and J by 5 bases. The V gene's germline CDR1 is SGHRS and CDR2 YFSETQ. CDR3 size: 12 residues. The CDR3 spells CASSPDRDEQYF. As DNA, the CDR3 is TGCGCCAGCAGCCCCGACAGGGACGAGCAGTACTTC.

The gene calls are TRBV7-9 and TRBJ2-5, with D perhaps matching TRBD2 (6 bases). The V end lost 4 bases, the J end lost 3 bases, and 12 bases lay between the germline ends. In germline, CDR1 is SEHNR, CDR2 FQNEAQ (reference sequence). The CDR3 loop spans 14 amino acids. The CDR3 DNA is TGTGCCAGCAGCTCTTTATCGGGGGAAGAGACCCAGTACTTC. It yields the protein CASSSLSGEETQYF.

The chain is built from TRBV5-4 and TRBJ1-4; D gene ambiguous. Per the germline V gene, CDR1 is SGHNT and CDR2 is YYREEE (reference sequence). The CDR3 runs to 15 residues. Deletions cut 2 bases from V and 3 bases from J, with 11 bases between. Here the CDR3 reads CASSLGGVANEKLFF. The CDR3 DNA reads as TGTGCCAGCAGCTTAGGCGGGGTCGCTAATGAAAAACTGTTTTTT.

V gene TRBV5-4 combines with J gene TRBJ2-3; TRBD1 matches 12 bases. V lost 3 bases to trimming and J lost 7 bases; unmatched junction nucleotides: 9. Germline values: CDR1 SGHNT, CDR2 YYREEE (reference sequence). The CDR3 loop spans 16 amino acids. CDR3 DNA sequence: TGTGCCAGCAGCTCCGGGACAGGGGGCGCGTGGAATACGCAGTATTTT. Protein product: CASSSGTGGAWNTQYF. Drawing the rest from reference TRBV5-4 and TRBJ2-3, the complete variable domain is ETGVTQSPTHLIKTRGQQVTLRCSSQSGHNTVSWYQQALGQGPQFIFQYYREEENGRGNFPPRFSGLQFPNYSSELNVNALELDDSALYLCASSSGTGGAWNTQYFGPGTRLTVL.

The gene calls are TRBV4-2 and TRBJ1-5; weak D call: TRBD1 (5 bases). V gave up 1 base and J gave up 5 bases, with 12 bases separating them. The CDR3 spans 15 residues. CDR1 and CDR2 (germline): LGHNA, YNFKEQ. The CDR3 bases are TGTGCCAGCAGCCAAGGCCGGACAAGCCATCAGCCCCAGCATTTT. Translated, it gives CASSQGRTSHQPQHF.

Remarks on this clone: Other nucleotide sequences in the sample specify the same CDR3. This chain joins TRBV5-6 and TRBJ1-2; TRBD1 matches at 9 bases. Unmatched junction bases numbered 7, after V lost 4 bases and J lost 3 bases. Germline V gene lookup returns CDR1 SGHDT and CDR2 YYEEEE. The CDR3 is 15 residues long. CDR3 DNA: TGTGCCAGCAGCCCAAGGGACAGGGTAGACTATGGCTACACCTTC. It codes for CASSPRDRVDYGYTF.

This rearrangement joins TRBV25-1 to TRBJ1-2, with 8 nucleotides matching TRBD1. Trimming at V came to 4 bases and at J to 0 bases, leaving 7 bases not matched to a gene. CDR1 and CDR2 from the germline V gene are MGHDK and SYGVNS. There are 16 residues in the CDR3. CDR3 amino acids: CASSAGQAQSNYGYTF. As DNA, the CDR3 is TGTGCCAGCAGTGCGGGACAGGCCCAATCTAACTATGGCTACACCTTC.

The chain couples TRBV30 to TRBJ1-2; 8 bases match TRBD1. Germline V gives CDR1 GTSNPN, CDR2 SVGIG (reference sequence). Trimming cost V 2 bases and J 1 base; bases outside gene matches: 3. This CDR3 comprises 14 residues. In DNA form, the CDR3 reads TGTGCCTGGAGTTTGACAGGGGTTAACTATGGCTACACCTTC. Residues: CAWSLTGVNYGYTF. Together with reference TRBV30 and TRBJ1-2, the CDR3 gives the full variable domain: SQTIHQWPATLVQPVGSPLSLECTVEGTSNPNLYWYRQAAGRGLQLLFYSVGIGQISSEVPQNLSASRPQDRQFILSSKKLLLSDSGFYLCAWSLTGVNYGYTFGSGTRLTVV.

This chain uses TRBV5-4 with TRBJ2-7; the match to TRBD2 covers 9 bases. In germline, CDR1 is SGHNT, CDR2 YYREEE (reference sequence). The junction had 11 bases not matched to a gene; V was cut back by 7 bases and J by 3 bases. This CDR3 spans 15 amino acids. The chain's CDR3 is CASGRTSDKSYEQYF. The DNA of the CDR3 is TGTGCCAGCGGAAGGACTAGCGACAAGAGCTACGAGCAGTACTTC. Combining the CDR3 with reference TRBV5-4 and TRBJ2-7 gives the whole variable domain ETGVTQSPTHLIKTRGQQVTLRCSSQSGHNTVSWYQQALGQGPQFIFQYYREEENGRGNFPPRFSGLQFPNYSSELNVNALELDDSALYLCASGRTSDKSYEQYFGPGTRLTVT.

The J gene is TRBJ1-2, the V gene TRBV5-1; 7 bases align to TRBD1. With 6 bases clipped from V and 8 bases from J, the junction kept 16 bases outside the gene matches. Looked up from germline, CDR1 is SGHRS and CDR2 is YFSETQ. This CDR3 has 15 residues. The CDR3 nucleotides are TGCGCCAGCACCCCGGGGGGGACAGAGGGAATCGGCTACACCTTC. Translating gives CASTPGGTEGIGYTF.

V usage is TRBV5-1 and J usage is TRBJ2-7; TRBD2 aligns across 7 bases. The CDR3 is 14 amino acids. After removal of 1 base from V and 6 bases from J, the junction contained 7 bases not matched to a gene. Germline V gene sequence: CDR1 SGHRS, CDR2 YFSETQ. The CDR3 sequence is CASSLWGGQGEQYF. The CDR3 bases are TGCGCCAGCAGCTTGTGGGGGGGTCAGGGCGAGCAGTACTTC.

The chain joins TRBV7-9 to TRBJ2-7; tentatively, D is TRBD1 (6 bases). Trimming cost V 0 bases and J 4 bases, with 13 bases left between them. Germline CDR1 SEHNR, CDR2 FQNEAQ (reference sequence). This CDR3 spans 15 amino acids. CDR3 bases: TGTGCCAGCAGCTTAGCTGCCGGACAGTCATACGAGCAGTACTTC. It encodes CASSLAAGQSYEQYF.

The CDR3 region has the DNA TGTGCCAGCAGTTCTGGACAGGGACGTGGAGAGACCCAGTACTTC. Protein product: CASSSGQGRGETQYF. The V and J genes are TRBV2 and TRBJ2-5, with 8 bases that match TRBD1. Trimming cost V 5 bases and J 4 bases; bases outside gene matches: 9. This CDR3 has 15 residues. Germline values: CDR1 SNHLY, CDR2 FYNNEI. Full variable domain (remainder filled in from reference TRBV2 and TRBJ2-5): EPEVTQTPSHQVTQMGQEVILRCVPISNHLYFYWYRQILGQKVEFLVSFYNNEISEKSEIFDDQFSVERPDGSNFTLKIRSTKLEDSAMYFCASSSGQGRGETQYFGPGTRLLVL.

The chain couples TRBV4-2 to TRBJ2-3, with 10 bases matching TRBD2. The CDR3 totals 17 residues. Per germline, CDR1 LGHNA and CDR2 YNFKEQ. Losses at the gene ends were 0 bases for V and 0 bases for J; bases not matched to a gene: 3. The CDR3 sequence is CASSQDISGGSTDTQYF. Written as DNA, the CDR3 is TGTGCCAGCAGCCAAGATATTAGCGGGGGGAGCACAGATACGCAGTATTTT.

This sequence joins TRBV27 and TRBJ1-6, with D possibly TRBD1 on 5 matching bases. Deletions cut 2 bases from V and 7 bases from J, with 9 bases between. The germline V gene has CDR1 MNHEY and CDR2 SMNVEV (reference sequence). There are 14 residues in the CDR3. The CDR3 loop reads CASSLLRTNSPLHF. CDR3 in DNA: TGTGCCAGCAGTTTACTCCGGACAAATTCACCCCTCCACTTT.

The CDR3 spells CASSLPGTSRNEQFF. The CDR3, as DNA: TGTGCCAGCAGCTTACCCGGGACTAGCCGGAATGAGCAGTTCTTC. The rearrangement joins TRBV7-2 to TRBJ2-1; 9 bases fit TRBD2. Trimming removed 2 bases from V and 7 bases from J; junction bases left unmatched: 6. Germline values: CDR1 SGHTA, CDR2 FQGNSA. The CDR3 contains 15 residues. Together with reference TRBV7-2 and TRBJ2-1, the CDR3 gives the full variable domain: GAGVSQSPSNKVTEKGKDVELRCDPISGHTALYWYRQSLGQGLEFLIYFQGNSAPDKSGLPSDRFSAERTGGSVSTLTIQRTQQEDSAVYLCASSLPGTSRNEQFFGPGTRLTVL.

The chain combines TRBV9 with TRBJ1-1; D is undetermined. The germline V and J ends were trimmed by 3 bases and 6 bases, with 9 bases remaining between them. CDR3 length: 12 residues. Germline-derived CDR1 and CDR2 are SGDLS and YYNGEE. The CDR3 nucleotides read TGTGCCAGCAGCGCCGAGGGCCCTGAAGCTTTCTTT. Protein sequence: CASSAEGPEAFF.

The chain recombines TRBV6-5 with TRBJ2-3; D not resolved. The CDR3 is made up of 13 amino acids. V was cut by 6 bases and J by 4 bases, with 11 bases left in between. Germline V gene lookup returns CDR1 MNHEY and CDR2 SVGAGI. CDR3 region: CASSPPVPDTQYF. The CDR3 nucleotides are TGTGCCAGCAGCCCTCCAGTCCCAGATACGCAGTATTTT.

V usage is TRBV7-8 and J usage is TRBJ2-1, with D uncertain. The V end was cut by 5 bases, the J end by 2 bases, with 13 bases between. CDR3 length: 15 amino acids. Germline assignment: CDR1 SGHVS and CDR2 FQNEAQ. The CDR3 DNA is TGTGCCAGCAGCCCAGAACCCCTTACCTACAATGAGCAGTTCTTC. Translated: CASSPEPLTYNEQFF.

The gene calls are TRBV30 and TRBJ1-2; 10 bases agree with TRBD1. The V gene's germline CDR1 is GTSNPN and CDR2 SVGIG (reference sequence). The CDR3 runs to 16 residues. J gave up 4 bases and V 3 bases, and 11 bases lay outside the gene matches. The CDR3 nucleotides read TGTGCCTGGAGGACAGGGGGCTCGGTGTTCGGCTATGGCTACACCTTC. Translated: CAWRTGGSVFGYGYTF.

CDR3 in amino acids: CASSNAGTQYF. In DNA, the CDR3 is TGTGCCAGCAGCAACGCGGGGACCCAGTACTTC. This chain joins TRBV7-2 and TRBJ2-5; possibly TRBD2 for D (5 bases). The CDR3 runs to 11 residues. CDR1 SGHTA and CDR2 FQGNSA come from the germline V gene. V was trimmed by 5 bases and J by 7 bases, leaving 8 bases between them.

The chain joins TRBV18 to TRBJ2-5; unclear D gene. The CDR3 runs 13 residues. V lost 5 bases and J 0 bases, leaving 7 bases between the germline ends. Germline-derived CDR1 and CDR2 are KGHSH and LQKENI. The CDR3 DNA reads as TGTGCCAGCTCAGTCCGGGACCAAGAGACCCAGTACTTC. Translation gives CASSVRDQETQYF.